This record concerns one T cell receptor (beta chain) sequence. In the PCR, 60 Vbeta and 13 Jbeta primers were used. The data were produced by immunoSEQ multiplex PCR, yet TCRdb's version contains in-frame clones alone and is incomplete. The sample yields more than 80,000 clones, about 76% seen once. This sample is drawn from a study of cytomegalovirus exposure and HLA in healthy donors. The CDR3 is made up of 13 amino acids. Trimming shortened V by 2 bases and J by 4 bases, and 9 bases separated the two germline ends. Germline V CDR1 and CDR2: SGHTS, YDEGEE. The genes are TRBV5-8 and TRBJ1-1; D ambiguous. This clonotype originated in a human donor in good health. Sequenced: PBMCs. This CDR3 is CASSFGVSTEAFF. The CDR3 region has the DNA TGTGCCAGCAGCTTTGGAGTTAGCACTGAAGCTTTCTTT.